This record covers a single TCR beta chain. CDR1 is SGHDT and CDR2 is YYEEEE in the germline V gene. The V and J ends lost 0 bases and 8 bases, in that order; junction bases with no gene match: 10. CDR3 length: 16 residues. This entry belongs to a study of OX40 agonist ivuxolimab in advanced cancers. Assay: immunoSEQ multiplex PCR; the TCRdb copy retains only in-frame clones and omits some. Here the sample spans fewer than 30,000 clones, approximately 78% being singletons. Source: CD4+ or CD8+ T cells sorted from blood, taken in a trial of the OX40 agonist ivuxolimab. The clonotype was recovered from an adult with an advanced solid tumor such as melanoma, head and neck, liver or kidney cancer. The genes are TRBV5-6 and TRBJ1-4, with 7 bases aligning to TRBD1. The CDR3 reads CASSLGTGLAREKLFF. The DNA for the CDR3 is TGTGCCAGCAGCTTGGGGACAGGTCTCGCAAGGGAAAAACTGTTTTTT.